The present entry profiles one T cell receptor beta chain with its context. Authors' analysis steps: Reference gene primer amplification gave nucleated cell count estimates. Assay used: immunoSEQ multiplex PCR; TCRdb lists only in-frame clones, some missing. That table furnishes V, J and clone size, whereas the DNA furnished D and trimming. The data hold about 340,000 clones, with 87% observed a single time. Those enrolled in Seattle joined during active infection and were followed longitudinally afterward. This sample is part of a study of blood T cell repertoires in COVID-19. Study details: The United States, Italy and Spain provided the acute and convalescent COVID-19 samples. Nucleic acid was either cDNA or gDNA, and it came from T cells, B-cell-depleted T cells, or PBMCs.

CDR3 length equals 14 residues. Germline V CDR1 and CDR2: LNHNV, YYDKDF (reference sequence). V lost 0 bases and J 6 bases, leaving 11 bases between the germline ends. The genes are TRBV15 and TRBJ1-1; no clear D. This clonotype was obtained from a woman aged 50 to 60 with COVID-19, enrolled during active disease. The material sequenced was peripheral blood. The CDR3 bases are TGTGCCACCAGCAGAGATTCTTGGGAGGCTGAAGCTTTCTTT. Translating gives CATSRDSWEAEAFF. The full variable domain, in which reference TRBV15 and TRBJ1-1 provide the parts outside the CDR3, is DAMVIQNPRYQVTQFGKPVTLSCSQTLNHNVMYWYQQKSSQAPKLLFHYYDKDFNNEADTPDNFQSRRPNTSFCFLDIRSPGLGDTAMYLCATSRDSWEAEAFFGQGTRLTVV.